Listed below are T cell receptor beta chains from one sample, sequenced in a study of radiotherapy plus CTLA-4 blockade in lung cancer. Sequencing used immunoSEQ multiplex PCR; TCRdb keeps in-frame clones, though not all of them. The sample has 35,000 to 50,000 clones; 65% to 75% are singletons. Sample: peripheral blood, taken from a patient treated with radiotherapy plus ipilimumab. The origin of the receptors is a human donor with non-small cell lung cancer who had a partial response to radiotherapy plus ipilimumab. Each CDR3 is given with its conserved first and last residue. The order of the fields is J gene, V gene, D gene, clone size, CDR3 DNA, CDR3 protein. The D gene is left open where the match is weak. Clone size appears in some rows only: once, few, many, or a class for an expanded clone.

>TRBJ1-3|TRBV5-1|-|-
TGCGCCAGCAGCTTGAAAGGGGCTGGAAACACCATATATTTT
CASSLKGAGNTIYF
>TRBJ2-3|TRBV5-6|TRBD1|few
TGTGCCAGCAGCACGAACAGGGGGAGTTATGGCACAGATACGCAGTATTTT
CASSTNRGSYGTDTQYF
>TRBJ2-1|TRBV29-1|TRBD2|-
TGCAGCGTTATTACCGGGACTAGTTACAATGAGCAGTTCTTC
CSVITGTSYNEQFF
>TRBJ2-2|TRBV7-9|-|-
TGTGCCAGCAGCCCGAGGGCAGGGGTGTACACCGGGGAGCTGTTTTTT
CASSPRAGVYTGELFF
>TRBJ1-5|TRBV19|TRBD1|-
TGTGCCAGTAGTGCCTCTACAGGGGGTGGGCAGCCCCAGCATTTT
CASSASTGGGQPQHF
>TRBJ2-5|TRBV10-3|TRBD2|-
TGTGCCATCAGTGGGGGGGTTTCTAGCGGGGCACTGGAGTGGGAGACCCAGTACTTC
CAISGGVSSGALEWETQYF
>TRBJ2-5|TRBV2|-|-
TGTGCCAGCAGTGATAACAGGCAAGAGACCCAGTACTTC
CASSDNRQETQYF
>TRBJ2-4|TRBV6-1|TRBD2|-
TGTGCCAGCAGTGGAGGGGCGGGAGGGCCTAAAATCAAAAACATTCAGTACTTC
CASSGGAGGPKIKNIQYF
>TRBJ2-2|TRBV11-2|-|-
TGTGCCAGCAGCTCGACTGGCCTTGCCACCGGGGAGCTGTTTTTT
CASSSTGLATGELFF
>TRBJ1-3|TRBV30|TRBD1|-
TGTGCCTACGCCCCCGGGACAGGGGGCTCTGGAAACACCATATATTTT
CAYAPGTGGSGNTIYF
>TRBJ1-1|TRBV7-3|-|-
TGTGCCAGCAGTCGTGAGGTTACCACTGAAGCTTTCTTT
CASSREVTTEAFF
>TRBJ2-5|TRBV6-6|-|once
TGTGCCAGCAGTTACATACAGGTCCAAGAGACCCAGTACTTC
CASSYIQVQETQYF
>TRBJ2-3|TRBV5-1|-|-
TGCGCCAGCAGCTTAGCCCACCCGGCAGATACGCAGTATTTT
CASSLAHPADTQYF
>TRBJ2-5|TRBV11-2|TRBD2|-
TGTGCCAGCAGCGGCGGGGGGGCGGGAACGGAGACCCAGTACTTC
CASSGGGAGTETQYF
>TRBJ2-4|TRBV18|TRBD2|-
TGTGCCAGCTCACCGCTAGCGGGAGGGGCCAAAAACATTCAGTACTTC
CASSPLAGGAKNIQYF
>TRBJ2-3|TRBV11-2|TRBD1|-
TGTGCCAGCAGCTTCGGGACAGGGCGCCTCACAGATACGCAGTATTTT
CASSFGTGRLTDTQYF
>TRBJ1-3|TRBV9|TRBD1|-
TGTGCCAGCAGCGCCGGGACAGGGGGAAACACCATATATTTT
CASSAGTGGNTIYF
>TRBJ2-1|TRBV7-3|-|few
TGTGCCAGCTCCCTACAGGTTTGGGATGAGCAGTTCTTC
CASSLQVWDEQFF
>TRBJ2-5|TRBV5-4|TRBD1|few
TGTGCCAGCAGCCCCAGAGGGGCAGGGGGCAACCCAGAGACCCAGTACTTC
CASSPRGAGGNPETQYF
>TRBJ1-5|TRBV7-2|-|-
TGTGCCAGCAGCTTAGCCGGTCCCAGGGGTAGCAATCAGCCCCAGCATTTT
CASSLAGPRGSNQPQHF
>TRBJ1-5|TRBV27|-|-
TGTGCCAGCAGCCATTCCGGGGGTGGCAATCAGCCCCAGCATTTT
CASSHSGGGNQPQHF
>TRBJ2-5|TRBV19|TRBD1|-
TGTGCCAGTAGTAGGACAGGGGTAGAGACCCAGTACTTC
CASSRTGVETQYF
>TRBJ1-2|TRBV7-6|-|-
TGTGCCAGCAGCTTAGCGCAAGGGGATGGCTACACCTTC
CASSLAQGDGYTF
>TRBJ1-6|TRBV30|-|-
TGTGCCTGGAGAAGGACAAATGATAATTCACCCCTCCACTTT
CAWRRTNDNSPLHF
>TRBJ2-1|TRBV6-1|TRBD2|-
TGTGCCAGCAGGAGCTCCGGGACTAGAGCCCGTGAGCAGTTCTTC
CASRSSGTRAREQFF
>TRBJ1-1|TRBV9|-|-
TGTGCCAGCAGCGGAGGGGGGGTGAGCACTGAAGCTTTCTTT
CASSGGGVSTEAFF
>TRBJ2-7|TRBV7-2|-|-
TGTGCCAGCAGCCCATTTGGGGGACTCACCTACGAGCAGTACTTC
CASSPFGGLTYEQYF
>TRBJ1-4|TRBV7-9|-|few
TGTGCCAGCAGCTTAGCGCCGGGGGACCCGGGGGAAAAACTGTTTTTT
CASSLAPGDPGEKLFF
>TRBJ1-2|TRBV30|-|once
TGTGCCTGGAGTAGGGGGAACTATGGCTACACCTTC
CAWSRGNYGYTF
>TRBJ1-2|TRBV6-6|TRBD1|-
TGTGCCAGCAGTAGACAGGGGGCGCAAGGCTACACCTTC
CASSRQGAQGYTF
>TRBJ2-5|TRBV6-5|-|-
TGTGCCAGCAGCCCCCGGGGGGCAGAAGAGACCCAGTACTTC
CASSPRGAEETQYF
>TRBJ1-1|TRBV6-6|TRBD1|-
TGTGCCAGCAGGGGGACAGGGCCGGACACTGAAGCTTTCTTT
CASRGTGPDTEAFF
>TRBJ1-2|TRBV6-5|TRBD1|-
TGTGCCAGCAGTTCTCGGACAGGGGGAAGTGGCTACACCTTC
CASSSRTGGSGYTF
>TRBJ1-2|TRBV6-1|TRBD1|-
TGTGCCGGGGTGATGGGGCAGGGGGATGGCTACACCTTC
CAGVMGQGDGYTF
>TRBJ2-7|TRBV4-3|-|-
TGCGCCAGCAGCCCGAGCCCGCGGGTCTCCTACGAGCAGTACTTC
CASSPSPRVSYEQYF
>TRBJ1-4|TRBV6-1|TRBD1|-
TGTGCCAGCAGTGGTCGGACAGGGGGCGTAGGAACTAATGAAAAACTGTTTTTT
CASSGRTGGVGTNEKLFF
>TRBJ2-3|TRBV19|-|few
TGTGCCAGTAGTATGGCGGGTAGCACAGATACGCAGTATTTT
CASSMAGSTDTQYF
>TRBJ2-7|TRBV5-1|-|once
TGCGCCAGCAGCCCCGACGGGAACTCCTACGAGCAGTACTTC
CASSPDGNSYEQYF
>TRBJ1-2|TRBV7-2|-|few
TGTGCCAGCAGCTCTTTTGGGGGGTTTTTAGGCTATGGCTACACCTTC
CASSSFGGFLGYGYTF
>TRBJ2-7|TRBV7-3|-|-
-
CASSFLWRTYEQYF
>TRBJ1-3|TRBV15|-|-
TGTGCCACCAGCAGAGATCGGTTGGTGGAGGGAGACACCATATATTTT
CATSRDRLVEGDTIYF
>TRBJ2-7|TRBV5-1|TRBD1|-
TGCGCCAGCAGCTTGACAGGACAGGGTCTCTACGAGCAGTACTTC
CASSLTGQGLYEQYF
>TRBJ1-1|TRBV9|-|-
TGTGCCAGCAGCGTACTAGGGGGGGACACTGAAGCTTTCTTT
CASSVLGGDTEAFF
>TRBJ1-2|TRBV9|-|-
TGTGCCAGCAGCCTAACCACAGGGATTCATGGCTACACCTTC
CASSLTTGIHGYTF
>TRBJ2-6|TRBV5-1|TRBD1|-
TGCGCCAGCAGCTTATGGACAGGGGACTCTGGGGCCAACGTCCTGACTTTC
CASSLWTGDSGANVLTF
>TRBJ2-1|TRBV7-3|-|-
TGTGCCAGCAGCTCGACGGGATCGGGTGAGCAGTTCTTC
CASSSTGSGEQFF
>TRBJ2-3|TRBV9|-|-
TGTGCCAGCAGCGTGCTCCCGGGCACAGATACGCAGTATTTT
CASSVLPGTDTQYF
>TRBJ2-7|TRBV7-6|-|-
TGTGCCAGCAGCTTAGCAGAGTTCTACGAGCAGTACTTC
CASSLAEFYEQYF
>TRBJ1-2|TRBV9|-|-
TGTGCCAGCAGCAGGTTGGACAGTAACACGAAGGGCTACACCTTC
CASSRLDSNTKGYTF
>TRBJ2-5|TRBV5-6|TRBD2|few
TGTGCCAGCAGCTTGGTGCTAGCGGGACAAGAGACCCAGTACTTC
CASSLVLAGQETQYF
>TRBJ2-2|TRBV6-1|TRBD1|-
TGTGCCAGCAGGCCCAACAGGGGGGACACCGGGGAGCTGTTTTTT
CASRPNRGDTGELFF
>TRBJ2-1|TRBV2|-|-
TGTGCCCAACGTAGCGGAGAGTACAATGAGCAGTTCTTC
CAQRSGEYNEQFF
>TRBJ1-5|TRBV6-6|-|few
TGTGCCAGCAGTGAGTCAGGGGTTCAGCCCCAGCATTTT
CASSESGVQPQHF
>TRBJ1-1|TRBV5-8|TRBD1|-
TGTGCCAGCAGCTACAGGGGGGGCGGCACTGAAGCTTTCTTT
CASSYRGGGTEAFF
>TRBJ2-1|TRBV23-1|-|-
TGCGCCAGCAGTCATCTAGAGAGCAGCGATGAGCAGTTCTTC
CASSHLESSDEQFF
>TRBJ1-5|TRBV6-1|TRBD1|-
TGTGCCAGCAGCGATGGGACAGGTGACCGACCCCAGCATTTT
CASSDGTGDRPQHF
>TRBJ2-2|TRBV2|TRBD2|-
TGTGCCAGCAGGGGGGCTAGCGGGCACACCGGGGAGCTGTTTTTT
CASRGASGHTGELFF
>TRBJ2-3|TRBV6-6|TRBD2|-
TGTGCCAGCAGGACTAGCGGGGGCACAGATACGCAGTATTTT
CASRTSGGTDTQYF
>TRBJ2-2|TRBV6-5|TRBD1|few
TGTGCCAGCAGTTGGGGACAGGGTGACACCGGGGAGCTGTTTTTT
CASSWGQGDTGELFF
>TRBJ1-5|TRBV6-1|-|-
TGTGCCAGCAGCATCGCGGGGGCGGCTCAGCCCCAGCATTTT
CASSIAGAAQPQHF